The 31 T cell receptor beta chains listed next were all sequenced from one sample in a study of post-analysis software for immune sequencing data. Findings and caveats of the study: There were five or six TRBV segments more frequent in patients than controls, and TRBV5-6, TRBV5-1 and TRBV20-1 were among them.

Built from TCR beta cDNA, the libraries had unique molecular identifiers in them. TCRdb used MiXCR to reprocess the PCR reads, holding one entry per CDR3 protein. The sample consists of hundreds of thousands of distinct CDR3 sequences, around 64% of them appearing once. These receptors lack a known antigen. Sequences were obtained from blood. All receptors come from a girl aged 2 to 10 with multiple sclerosis.

The chain employs TRBV20-1 and TRBJ2-4; 8 bases are shared with TRBD2. Germline V lookup: CDR1 DFQATT, CDR2 SNEGSKA (reference sequence). The CDR3 is 13 amino acids. With V trimmed by 6 bases and J by 1 base, 2 bases remained unmatched. CDR3 in amino acids: CSARTSAKNIQYF. The CDR3 DNA follows: TGCAGTGCCCGGACTAGCGCCAAAAACATTCAGTACTTC.

The chain carries TRBV11-1 and TRBJ2-7; 12 nucleotides agree with TRBD1. The tail of the sequence fits TRBJ2-5 better, so the J call may be wrong. The CDR3 totals 16 residues. Germline-derived CDR1 and CDR2 are SGHAT and FQDESV (reference sequence). As DNA, the CDR3 is TGTGCCAGCAGCTTAGGGGACAGGGGGCTCGAGGAGACCCAGTACTTC. As protein: CASSLGDRGLEETQYF.

The V call is TRBV4-1, the J call TRBJ2-1; possible D gene TRBD1, 5 bases. Trimming left V 3 bases short and J 0 bases short, with 18 bases between. This CDR3 spans 18 amino acids. Germline V CDR1 and CDR2: MGHRA, YSYEKL. CDR3 nucleotide sequence: TGCGCCAGCAGCCACCCTGTCCCCCAGGGCGGCTCCTACAATGAGCAGTTCTTC. Translated, it gives CASSHPVPQGGSYNEQFF.

For the CDR3, the DNA is TGTGCCAGCAGCCGGGCCCCGAAAAACATTCAGTACTTC. This gives the protein CASSRAPKNIQYF. V is TRBV6-2 or TRBV6-3 and J is TRBJ2-4; no definite D call. V gave up 6 bases and J gave up 4 bases, with 10 bases separating them. Germline V gene lookup returns CDR1 MNHEY and CDR2 SVGEGT. The CDR3 covers 13 residues.

The chain combines TRBV20-1 with TRBJ2-3, with 8 positions matching TRBD2. Germline V gene data show CDR1 as DFQATT and CDR2 as SNEGSKA (reference sequence). The CDR3 runs 15 residues. After removal of 5 bases from V and 4 bases from J, the junction contained 11 bases not matched to a gene. CDR3 residues: CSAGPLAAVADTQYF. For the CDR3, the DNA is TGCAGTGCTGGACCACTAGCGGCCGTGGCAGATACGCAGTATTTT.

The chain carries TRBV3-1 and TRBJ1-2, with D tentatively TRBD1 (5 bases). The germline gives CDR1 LGHDT, CDR2 YNNKEL (reference sequence). Trimming stripped 4 bases from V and 2 bases from J, with 8 bases between. The CDR3 loop spans 13 amino acids. The CDR3 protein is CASSLDKNYGYTF. The DNA of the CDR3 is TGTGCCAGCAGCCTGGACAAAAACTATGGCTACACCTTC.

The CDR3 protein is CASSPVQGQGFNEQYF. DNA of the CDR3: TGCGCCAGCAGCCCGGTACAGGGACAGGGCTTCAACGAGCAGTACTTC. The chain links TRBV4-1 to TRBJ2-5; 9 bases map to TRBD1. The J call is doubtful: the DNA matches TRBJ2-7 better. CDR3 length equals 16 residues. Germline V gives CDR1 MGHRA, CDR2 YSYEKL.

The rearrangement joins TRBV11-3 to TRBJ2-1; TRBD1 matches 12 bases. This CDR3 is 14 amino acids long. J lost 8 bases, V lost 5 bases, and 4 bases had no gene match. CDR1 and CDR2 from the germline V gene are SGHNT and YENEEA. The CDR3 reads CASSRGQGAYEQFF. The DNA for the CDR3 is TGTGCCAGCAGCCGGGGACAGGGGGCATATGAGCAGTTCTTC.

CDR3 protein: CAWTETGGTEAFF. CDR3 in DNA: TGTGCCTGGACCGAAACAGGGGGGACTGAAGCTTTCTTT. The J gene is TRBJ1-1, the V gene TRBV30, with 8 positions matching TRBD1. CDR3 length equals 13 residues. Unmatched junction bases numbered 6, after V lost 4 bases and J lost 5 bases. Germline V gene lookup returns CDR1 GTSNPN and CDR2 SVGIG (reference sequence).

This clonotype was seen a few times. The V call is TRBV20-1, the J call TRBJ2-5; D gene unclear. The length of the CDR3 is 15 residues. Germline assignment: CDR1 DFQATT and CDR2 SNEGSKA (reference sequence). V was cut by 3 bases and J by 4 bases, with 18 bases left in between. The CDR3 DNA reads as TGCAGTGCTAGTATACCCCAGGCGATCGGAGAGACCCAGTACTTC. Protein product: CSASIPQAIGETQYF.

The V and J genes are TRBV5-1 and TRBJ2-7, with 8 bases identical to TRBD1. The CDR3 is made up of 17 amino acids. Trimming removed 4 bases from V and 0 bases from J; junction bases left unmatched: 12. Germline-derived CDR1 and CDR2 are SGHRS and YFSETQ. CDR3 sequence (DNA): TGCGCCAGCAGCCAACCTAGACAGGGGCCTAACTCCTACGAGCAGTACTTC. It translates to CASSQPRQGPNSYEQYF. The complete variable domain, with remaining parts taken from reference TRBV5-1 and TRBJ2-7, reads KAGVTQTPRYLIKTRGQQVTLSCSPISGHRSVSWYQQTPGQGLQFLFEYFSETQRNKGNFPGRFSGRQFSNSRSEMNVSTLELGDSALYLCASSQPRQGPNSYEQYFGPGTRLTVT.

This clonotype was counted only a few times. The chain couples TRBV12-3 or TRBV12-4 to TRBJ2-1; D ambiguous. V lost 6 bases and J lost 2, with 14 bases in between. The CDR3 is 15 amino acids. CDR3 sequence reads: CASSPVAGPYNEQFF. The CDR3 coding sequence is TGTGCCAGCAGCCCCGTTGCTGGCCCCTACAATGAGCAGTTCTTC.

This clonotype was counted a few times. V usage is TRBV5-1 and J usage is TRBJ2-5; TRBD2 aligns across 10 bases. Per germline, CDR1 SGHRS and CDR2 YFSETQ. The CDR3 is 15 residues long. Trimming took 0 bases from V and 5 from J; bases not matched to a gene: 4. The CDR3 nucleotides read TGCGCCAGCAGCTTGGAAGGTAGCGGGAGGGAGACCCAGTACTTC. Translating it yields CASSLEGSGRETQYF.

The gene calls are TRBV7-2 and TRBJ2-1; possibly TRBD1 for D (6 bases). Trimming removed 1 base at V and 6 bases at J, with 13 bases between. CDR1 is SGHTA and CDR2 is FQGNSA in the germline V gene. This CDR3 has 15 residues. In nucleotides, the CDR3 is TGTGCCAGCAGCTTAGAGGGACAAACAAGCAATGAGCAGTTCTTC. It codes for CASSLEGQTSNEQFF.

The rearrangement uses TRBV20-1 and TRBJ1-1; D gene uncertain. The germline CDR1 and CDR2 sequences are DFQATT and SNEGSKA (reference sequence). The CDR3 has 11 residues. Trimming pared 6 bases from V and 0 bases from J, leaving 5 bases between. The CDR3 sequence is CSAPLNTEAFF. CDR3 bases: TGCAGTGCCCCTTTGAACACTGAAGCTTTCTTT.

The sample holds a few counts of this clonotype. The chain joins TRBV6-6 to TRBJ2-5, with TRBD2 matching 9 bases. The V segment lost 5 bases and the J segment 0 bases; nucleotides outside the gene matches: 7. Germline CDR1 reads MNHNY; CDR2 reads SVGAGI (reference sequence). CDR3 length: 16 amino acids. This CDR3 reads CASSSSSGEYQETQYF. The CDR3 bases are TGTGCCAGCAGTAGCTCTAGCGGGGAGTACCAAGAGACCCAGTACTTC.

The rearrangement uses TRBV5-1 and TRBJ1-2, with TRBD1 matching over 7 bases. From germline, CDR1 is SGHRS and CDR2 YFSETQ. The V segment lost 4 bases and the J segment 2 bases; nucleotides outside the gene matches: 11. The CDR3 loop spans 16 amino acids. The chain's CDR3 is CASSAVPTGQNYGYTF. In DNA form, the CDR3 reads TGCGCCAGCAGCGCCGTACCGACAGGGCAAAACTATGGCTACACCTTC.

In its sample, this clonotype was seen once. The chain uses TRBV10-3 and TRBJ2-2; tentative D call: TRBD2 (6 bases). There are 14 residues in the CDR3. V lost 8 bases and J lost 0, with 10 bases in between. Looked up from germline, CDR1 is ENHRY and CDR2 is SYGVKD. The CDR3 reads CAIPGLPNTGELFF. The CDR3 nucleotides read TGTGCCATCCCGGGACTCCCGAACACCGGGGAGCTGTTTTTT.

The sample holds one count of this clonotype. Here the CDR3 reads CASSLTGAPDTDTQYF. Here the CDR3 DNA reads TGTGCCAGCAGCTTGACGGGGGCCCCAGACACAGATACGCAGTATTTT. The chain recombines TRBV5-5 with TRBJ2-3; D tentatively fits TRBD1 or TRBD2 (6 bases each). Germline V gene lookup returns CDR1 SGHKS and CDR2 YYEKEE (reference sequence). CDR3 length: 16 amino acids. Trimming took off 1 base at V and 2 bases at J, with 14 bases between the two ends.

The chain has TRBV20-1 and TRBJ2-3; TRBD2 agrees at 12 bases. With V trimmed by 4 bases and J by 5 bases, 13 bases remained unmatched. Germline V gene sequence: CDR1 DFQATT, CDR2 SNEGSKA (reference sequence). This CDR3 spans 17 amino acids. This CDR3 reads CSATSPATSGRGDTQYF. The CDR3 bases are TGCAGTGCTACATCCCCCGCGACTAGCGGGAGAGGAGATACGCAGTATTTT.

The chain recombines TRBV28 with TRBJ2-7; 10 bases align to TRBD1. The germline V gene has CDR1 MDHEN and CDR2 SYDVKM. V lost 3 bases to trimming and J lost 7 bases; unmatched junction nucleotides: 3. There are 13 residues in the CDR3. The CDR3: CASSFWTGGEQYF. The DNA of the CDR3 is TGTGCCAGCAGTTTCTGGACAGGGGGAGAGCAGTACTTC.

The sample holds a few counts of this clonotype. This sequence joins TRBV9 and TRBJ2-1; D is uncertain. V lost 3 bases to trimming and J lost 8 bases, with 9 bases between them. The CDR3 consists of 12 residues. Germline V CDR1 and CDR2: SGDLS, YYNGEE. This chain's CDR3 is CASSAYWDEQFF. The CDR3 bases are TGTGCCAGCAGCGCTTATTGGGATGAGCAGTTCTTC.

The J gene is TRBJ2-1, the V gene TRBV13, with 10 bases lining up with TRBD2. The J segment lost 5 bases and the V segment lost 5 bases, leaving 9 bases of the junction unmatched. The V gene's germline CDR1 is PRHDT and CDR2 FYEKMQ (reference sequence). The CDR3 loop spans 16 amino acids. CDR3: CASSRRAGGPDNEQFF. CDR3 DNA: TGTGCCAGCAGCCGCCGAGCGGGGGGGCCTGACAATGAGCAGTTCTTC.

This clonotype turned up a few times. The chain links TRBV7-2 to TRBJ2-3; TRBD2 agrees at 7 bases. The length of the CDR3 is 17 residues. Germline V gene data show CDR1 as SGHTA and CDR2 as FQGNSA. Losses at the gene ends were 1 base for V and 2 bases for J; bases not matched to a gene: 9. In DNA form, the CDR3 reads TGTGCCAGCAGCTTAGGCGGCGGGGGACTAAACACAGATACGCAGTATTTT. It encodes CASSLGGGGLNTDTQYF.

The chain carries TRBV3-1 and TRBJ2-1; the match to TRBD2 covers 12 bases. The trim removed 6 bases at V and 2 bases at J, leaving 8 bases unmatched. Germline CDR1 and CDR2: LGHDT and YNNKEL (reference sequence). The CDR3 covers 17 residues. CDR3 protein: CASSTASGRATYNEQFF. In DNA, the CDR3 is TGTGCCAGCAGTACCGCTAGCGGGAGGGCCACCTACAATGAGCAGTTCTTC.

The chain joins TRBV2 to TRBJ2-1, with 11 bases matching TRBD2. This CDR3 is built from 14 residues. V shed 8 bases, J shed 5 bases, and the junction held 5 bases outside the gene matches. Per germline, CDR1 SNHLY and CDR2 FYNNEI. CDR3 DNA: TGTGCCAGCCGGAGACTAGCGGGGAACAATGAGCAGTTCTTC. It is translated as CASRRLAGNNEQFF.

CDR3 residues: CSAIAGETQYF. CDR3 in DNA: TGCAGTGCGATAGCGGGAGAGACCCAGTACTTC. The genes are TRBV20-1 and TRBJ2-5; 7 bases are a match to TRBD2. Germline assignment: CDR1 DFQATT and CDR2 SNEGSKA (reference sequence). Unmatched junction bases numbered 2, after V lost 6 bases and J lost 4 bases. The CDR3 length is 11 residues.

The chain is built from TRBV7-9 and TRBJ1-2; 10 bases agree with TRBD1. The germline CDR1 and CDR2 sequences are SEHNR and FQNEAQ (reference sequence). The CDR3 covers 15 residues. V dropped 1 base and J dropped 5; count of bases not matched to a gene: 4. The CDR3 loop reads CASSLVPGQGYGYTF. For the CDR3, the DNA is TGTGCCAGCAGCTTAGTACCGGGACAGGGGTATGGCTACACCTTC.

The chain employs TRBV29-1 and TRBJ2-4, with 7 nucleotides matching TRBD1. The DNA end favors TRBJ2-5, so the J call may be wrong. The CDR3 totals 11 residues. From germline, CDR1 is SQVTM and CDR2 ANQGSEA. The CDR3 DNA reads as TGCAGCCACAGGGGAAAAGAGACCCAGTACTTC. Protein: CSHRGKETQYF.

The chain has TRBV30 and TRBJ1-1; possible D gene TRBD1, 5 bases. Germline CDR1 is GTSNPN and CDR2 is SVGIG (reference sequence). The V and J ends lost 3 bases and 1 base respectively, with 6 bases between them. The CDR3 totals 12 residues. CDR3 loop: CAWRGTNTEAFF. The CDR3 DNA reads as TGTGCCTGGAGAGGGACGAACACTGAAGCTTTCTTT.

The chain links TRBV20-1 to TRBJ2-1; the D gene is possibly TRBD1 (6 bases). CDR1 is DFQATT and CDR2 is SNEGSKA in the germline V gene (reference sequence). V lost 0 bases, J lost 2 bases, and 11 bases lay in between. The CDR3 spans 15 residues. Here the CDR3 DNA reads TGCAGTGCTAGAGAAAGCCAGGGGCCCTACAATGAGCAGTTCTTC. Protein: CSARESQGPYNEQFF.